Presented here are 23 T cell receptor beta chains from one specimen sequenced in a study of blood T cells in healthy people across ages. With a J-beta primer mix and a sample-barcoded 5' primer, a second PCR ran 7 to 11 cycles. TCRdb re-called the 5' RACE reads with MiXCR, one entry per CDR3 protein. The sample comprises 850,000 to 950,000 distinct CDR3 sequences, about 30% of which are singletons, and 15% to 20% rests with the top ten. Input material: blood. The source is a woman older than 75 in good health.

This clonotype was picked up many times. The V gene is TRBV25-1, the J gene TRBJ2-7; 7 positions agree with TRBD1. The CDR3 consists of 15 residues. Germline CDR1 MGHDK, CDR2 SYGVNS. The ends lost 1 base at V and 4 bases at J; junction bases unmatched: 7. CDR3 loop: CASSELAGGSYEQYF. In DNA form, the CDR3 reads TGTGCCAGCAGTGAATTGGCAGGGGGTTCATACGAGCAGTACTTC.

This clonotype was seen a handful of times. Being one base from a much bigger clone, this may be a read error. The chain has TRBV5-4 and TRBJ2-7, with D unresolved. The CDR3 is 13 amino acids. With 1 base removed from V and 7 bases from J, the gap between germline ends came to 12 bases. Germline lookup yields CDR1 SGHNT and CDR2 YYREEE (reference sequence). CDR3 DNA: TGTGCCAGCAGCTTGTGGCGATACAATGAGCAGTACTTC. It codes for CASSLWRYNEQYF.

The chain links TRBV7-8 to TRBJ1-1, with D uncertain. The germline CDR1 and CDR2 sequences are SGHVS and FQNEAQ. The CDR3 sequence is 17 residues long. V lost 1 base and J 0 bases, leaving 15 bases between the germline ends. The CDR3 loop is CASSLGTVTLMNTEAFF. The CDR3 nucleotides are TGTGCCAGCAGCTTAGGTACGGTCACACTCATGAACACTGAAGCTTTCTTT.

Written as DNA, the CDR3 is TGTGCCAGCAGTTACTCTGGTCTTGACAGGGGGAGAGCTAACTATGGCTACACCTTC. Protein: CASSYSGLDRGRANYGYTF. V usage is TRBV6-2 or TRBV6-3 and J usage is TRBJ1-2; TRBD1 matches 9 bases. Germline-derived CDR1 and CDR2 are MNHEY and SVGEGT. The junction had 11 bases not matched to a gene; V was cut back by 0 bases and J by 0 bases. CDR3 length: 19 amino acids.

The CDR3, as DNA: TGTGCCAGCAGTTACTCTGAGGGAAGCAGGGGGGCAAACAATGAGCAGTTCTTC. Its protein is CASSYSEGSRGANNEQFF. The chain is built from TRBV6-5 and TRBJ2-1; a weak D match, TRBD1 (7 bases). Germline CDR1 and CDR2: MNHEY and SVGAGI. Trimming cost V 0 bases and J 5 bases, with 20 bases left between them. The CDR3 extends over 18 amino acids.

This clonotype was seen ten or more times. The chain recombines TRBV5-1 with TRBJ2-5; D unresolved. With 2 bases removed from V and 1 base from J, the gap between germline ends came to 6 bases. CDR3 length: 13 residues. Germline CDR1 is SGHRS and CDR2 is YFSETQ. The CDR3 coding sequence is TGCGCCAGCAGCTTTAACTTCCAAGAGACCCAGTACTTC. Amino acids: CASSFNFQETQYF.

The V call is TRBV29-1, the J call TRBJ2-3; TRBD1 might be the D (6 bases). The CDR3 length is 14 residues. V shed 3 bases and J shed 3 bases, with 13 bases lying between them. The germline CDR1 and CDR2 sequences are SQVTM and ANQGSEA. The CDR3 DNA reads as TGCAGCGTTGATGTCAGGGGTCGGACAGATACGCAGTATTTT. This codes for CSVDVRGRTDTQYF.

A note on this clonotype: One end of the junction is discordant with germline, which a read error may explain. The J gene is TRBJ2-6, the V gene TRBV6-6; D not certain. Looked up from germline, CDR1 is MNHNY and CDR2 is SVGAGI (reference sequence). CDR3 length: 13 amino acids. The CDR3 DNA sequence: TGTGCCAGCAATTACCTTGGGGCCAACGTCCTGACTTTC. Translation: CASNYLGANVLTF.

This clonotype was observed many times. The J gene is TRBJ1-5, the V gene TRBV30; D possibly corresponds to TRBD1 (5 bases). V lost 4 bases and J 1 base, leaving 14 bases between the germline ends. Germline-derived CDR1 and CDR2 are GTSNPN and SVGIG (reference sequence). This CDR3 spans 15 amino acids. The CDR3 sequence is CAWNKGETSNQPQHF. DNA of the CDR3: TGTGCCTGGAATAAAGGGGAGACGAGCAATCAGCCCCAGCATTTT.

CDR3 coding DNA: TGTGCCAGCTCACTCGACAGGACCCGCAATGCAGCTACGCAGTATTTT. Amino acids: CASSLDRTRNAATQYF. The J gene is TRBJ2-3, the V gene TRBV18, with TRBD1 as a possible D gene (6 bases). Looked up from germline, CDR1 is KGHSH and CDR2 is LQKENI. CDR3 length equals 16 residues. The germline V and J ends were trimmed by 4 bases and 8 bases, with 22 bases remaining between them.

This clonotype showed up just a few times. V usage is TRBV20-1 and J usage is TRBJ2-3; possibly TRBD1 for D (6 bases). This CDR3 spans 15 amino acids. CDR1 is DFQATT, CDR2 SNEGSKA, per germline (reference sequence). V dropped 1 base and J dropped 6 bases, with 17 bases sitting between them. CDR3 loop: CSARAPRGIGDTQYF. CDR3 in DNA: TGCAGTGCTAGAGCCCCCAGGGGTATAGGGGATACGCAGTATTTT.

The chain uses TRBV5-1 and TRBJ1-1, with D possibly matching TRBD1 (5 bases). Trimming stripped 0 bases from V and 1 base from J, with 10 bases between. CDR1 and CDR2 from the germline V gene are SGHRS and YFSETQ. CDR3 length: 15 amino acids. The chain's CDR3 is CASSLDGQTNTEAFF. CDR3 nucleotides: TGCGCCAGCAGCTTGGACGGACAAACGAACACTGAAGCTTTCTTT.

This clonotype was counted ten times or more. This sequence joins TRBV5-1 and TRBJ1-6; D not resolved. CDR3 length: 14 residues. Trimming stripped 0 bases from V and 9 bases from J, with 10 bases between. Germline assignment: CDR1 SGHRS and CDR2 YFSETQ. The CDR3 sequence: CASSLERMGSPLHF. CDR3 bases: TGCGCCAGCAGCTTGGAACGCATGGGTTCACCCCTCCACTTT.

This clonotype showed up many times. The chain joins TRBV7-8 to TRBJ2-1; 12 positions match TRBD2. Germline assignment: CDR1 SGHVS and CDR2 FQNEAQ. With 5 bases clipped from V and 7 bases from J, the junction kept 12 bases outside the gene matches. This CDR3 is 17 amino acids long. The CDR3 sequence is CASSQAASGGARNEQFF. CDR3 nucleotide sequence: TGTGCCAGCAGCCAAGCGGCTAGCGGGGGGGCCCGGAATGAGCAGTTCTTC.

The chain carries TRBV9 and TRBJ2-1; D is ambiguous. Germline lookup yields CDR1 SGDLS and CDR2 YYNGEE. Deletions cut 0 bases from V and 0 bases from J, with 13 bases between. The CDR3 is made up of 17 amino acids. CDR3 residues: CASSVGVAASSYNEQFF. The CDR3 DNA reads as TGTGCCAGCAGCGTAGGGGTAGCCGCTAGCTCCTACAATGAGCAGTTCTTC.

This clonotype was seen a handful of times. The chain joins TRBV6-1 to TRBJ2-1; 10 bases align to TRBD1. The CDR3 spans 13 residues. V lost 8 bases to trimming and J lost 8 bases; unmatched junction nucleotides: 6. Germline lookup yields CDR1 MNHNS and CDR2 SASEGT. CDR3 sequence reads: CASRQGASDEQFF. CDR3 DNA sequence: TGTGCCAGCCGACAGGGGGCTAGCGATGAGCAGTTCTTC.

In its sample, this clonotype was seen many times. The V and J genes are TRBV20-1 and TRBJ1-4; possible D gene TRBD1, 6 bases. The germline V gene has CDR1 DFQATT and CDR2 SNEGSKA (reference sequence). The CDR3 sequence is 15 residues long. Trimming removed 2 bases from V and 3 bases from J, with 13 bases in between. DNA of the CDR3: TGCAGTGCTAGACGAAGGAACAGGGCTAATGAAAAACTGTTTTTT. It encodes CSARRRNRANEKLFF.

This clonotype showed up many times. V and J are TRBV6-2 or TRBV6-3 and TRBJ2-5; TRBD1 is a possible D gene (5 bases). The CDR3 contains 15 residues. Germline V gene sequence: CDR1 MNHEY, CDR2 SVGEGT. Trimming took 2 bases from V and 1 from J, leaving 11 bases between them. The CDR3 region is CASSYRTRAQETQYF. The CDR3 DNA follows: TGTGCCAGCAGTTACCGGACACGAGCCCAAGAGACCCAGTACTTC.

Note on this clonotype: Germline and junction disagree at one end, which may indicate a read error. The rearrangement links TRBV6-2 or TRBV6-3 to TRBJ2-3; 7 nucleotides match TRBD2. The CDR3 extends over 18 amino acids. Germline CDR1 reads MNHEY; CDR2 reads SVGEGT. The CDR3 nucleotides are TGTACCAGCAGTTCTCCTCCACCCTTAGCGGGTAGCACAGATACGCAGTATTTT. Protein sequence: CTSSSPPPLAGSTDTQYF.

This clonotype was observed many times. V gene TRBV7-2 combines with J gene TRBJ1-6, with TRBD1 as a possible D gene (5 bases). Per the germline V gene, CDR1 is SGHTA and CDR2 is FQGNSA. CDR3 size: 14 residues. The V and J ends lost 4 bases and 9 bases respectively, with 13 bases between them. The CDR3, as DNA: TGTGCCAGCAGCTCACTAAGGGACCTTTCACCCCTCCACTTT. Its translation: CASSSLRDLSPLHF. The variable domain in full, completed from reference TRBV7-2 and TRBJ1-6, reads GAGVSQSPSNKVTEKGKDVELRCDPISGHTALYWYRQSLGQGLEFLIYFQGNSAPDKSGLPSDRFSAERTGGSVSTLTIQRTQQEDSAVYLCASSSLRDLSPLHFGNGTRLTVT.

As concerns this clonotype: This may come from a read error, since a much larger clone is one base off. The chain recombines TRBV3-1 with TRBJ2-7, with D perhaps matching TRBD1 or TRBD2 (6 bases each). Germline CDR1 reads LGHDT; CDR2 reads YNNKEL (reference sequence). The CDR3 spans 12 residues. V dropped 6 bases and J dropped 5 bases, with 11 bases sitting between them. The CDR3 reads CASSQRGDEQYF. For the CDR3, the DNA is TGTGCCAGCAGTCAAAGGGGGGACGAGCAGTACTTC.

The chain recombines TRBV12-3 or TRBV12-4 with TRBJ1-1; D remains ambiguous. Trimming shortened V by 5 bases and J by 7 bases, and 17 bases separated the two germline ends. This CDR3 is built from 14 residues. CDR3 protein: CASSHKRVRVEAFF. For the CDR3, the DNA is TGTGCCAGCAGTCACAAAAGGGTACGGGTTGAAGCTTTCTTT.

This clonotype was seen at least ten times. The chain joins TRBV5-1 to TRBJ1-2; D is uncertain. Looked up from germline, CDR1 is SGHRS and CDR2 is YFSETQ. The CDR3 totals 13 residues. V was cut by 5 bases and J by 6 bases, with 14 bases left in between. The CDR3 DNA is TGCGCCAGCAGGGAGGTGGAATGGGATGGCTACACCTTC. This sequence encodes CASREVEWDGYTF.